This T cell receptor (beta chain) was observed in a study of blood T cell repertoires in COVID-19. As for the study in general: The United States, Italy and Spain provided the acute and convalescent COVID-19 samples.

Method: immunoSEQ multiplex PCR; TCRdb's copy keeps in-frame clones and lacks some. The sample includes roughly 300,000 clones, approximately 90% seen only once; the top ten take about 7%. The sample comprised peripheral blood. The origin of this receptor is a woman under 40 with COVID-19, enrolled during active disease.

CDR3 coding DNA: TGTGCCAGCAGCTTAGGCAGGGCGACAGGGCCCCAGCATTTT. Protein: CASSLGRATGPQHF. The chain combines TRBV7-9 with TRBJ1-5; TRBD1 is a possible D gene (6 bases). This CDR3 spans 14 amino acids. Per the germline V gene, CDR1 is SEHNR and CDR2 is FQNEAQ (reference sequence). The germline V and J ends were trimmed by 1 base and 9 bases, with 13 bases remaining between them.